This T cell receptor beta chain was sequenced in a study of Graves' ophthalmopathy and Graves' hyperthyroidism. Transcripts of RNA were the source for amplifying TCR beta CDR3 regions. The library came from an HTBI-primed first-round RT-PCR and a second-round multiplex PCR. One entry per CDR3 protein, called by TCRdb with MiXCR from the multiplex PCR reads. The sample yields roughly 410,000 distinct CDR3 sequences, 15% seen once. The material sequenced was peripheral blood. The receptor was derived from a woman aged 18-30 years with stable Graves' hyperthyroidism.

The CDR3 sequence: CASSGWRDNSPLHF. CDR3 nucleotide sequence: TGTGCCAGCAGCGGGTGGAGAGATAATTCACCCCTCCACTTT. The chain carries TRBV9 and TRBJ1-6; D call uncertain. Trimming cost V 3 bases and J 5 bases, with 9 bases left between them. CDR3 length: 14 amino acids. Germline CDR1 SGDLS, CDR2 YYNGEE.